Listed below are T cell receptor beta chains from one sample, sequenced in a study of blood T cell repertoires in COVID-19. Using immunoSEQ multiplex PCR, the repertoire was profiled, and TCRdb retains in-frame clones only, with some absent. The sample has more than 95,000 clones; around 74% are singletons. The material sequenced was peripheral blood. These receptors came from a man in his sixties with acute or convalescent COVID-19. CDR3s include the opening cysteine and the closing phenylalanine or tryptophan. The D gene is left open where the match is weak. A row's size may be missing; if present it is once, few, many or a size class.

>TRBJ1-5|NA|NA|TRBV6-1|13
TGTGCCAGCAGCTTGGACAGAAATCAGCCCCAGCATTTT
CASSLDRNQPQHF
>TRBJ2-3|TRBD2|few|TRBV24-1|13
TGTGCCACCAGTGCGGCGGGAGCGAATACGCAGTATTTT
CATSAAGANTQYF
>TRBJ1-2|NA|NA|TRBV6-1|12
TGTGCCAGCAGTGAAGTTATCCGGGGCTACACCTTC
CASSEVIRGYTF
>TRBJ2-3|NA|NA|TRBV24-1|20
TGTGCCACCAGTGATTTTAATGCCGGAGGGGGCGAGTCGAGTGTCTATACGCAGTATTTT
CATSDFNAGGGESSVYTQYF
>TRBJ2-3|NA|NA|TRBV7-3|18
TGTGCCAGCAGCTTAGGGCAGAGTTCGGTCCTTGGCACAGATACGCAGTATTTT
CASSLGQSSVLGTDTQYF
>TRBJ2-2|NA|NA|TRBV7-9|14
TGTGCCAGCAGCTTGGCCGCGAACACCGGGGAGCTGTTTTTT
CASSLAANTGELFF
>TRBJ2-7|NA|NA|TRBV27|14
TGTGCCAGCAGTTCCGGACTACCCCGGAGCGAGCAGTACTTC
CASSSGLPRSEQYF
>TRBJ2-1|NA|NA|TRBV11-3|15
TGTGCCAGCAGCGAAACGGGGGTTGGATACAATGAGCAGTTCTTC
CASSETGVGYNEQFF
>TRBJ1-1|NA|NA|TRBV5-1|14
TGCGCCAGCAGCCGACTGGCAGGGATCGCTGAAGCTTTCTTT
CASSRLAGIAEAFF
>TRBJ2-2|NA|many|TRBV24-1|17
TGTGCCACCAGTGAAGCTCCCAGGGTGAGGCGGACCGGGGAGCTGTTTTTT
CATSEAPRVRRTGELFF
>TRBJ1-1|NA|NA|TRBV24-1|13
TGTGCCACCAGTGCAGGGTCCTACACTGAAGCTTTCTTT
CATSAGSYTEAFF
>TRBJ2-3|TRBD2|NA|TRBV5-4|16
TGTGCCAGCAGCGAGGGACTAGCGGATTCCACAGATACGCAGTATTTT
CASSEGLADSTDTQYF
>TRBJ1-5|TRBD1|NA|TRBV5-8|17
TGTGCCAGCAGCCCCGGACAGGGATACCCCATGGCTCAGCCCCAGCATTTT
CASSPGQGYPMAQPQHF
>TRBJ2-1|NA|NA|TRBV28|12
TGCGGAAGCAGAGGCAGGGTCAATGAGCAGTTCTTC
CGSRGRVNEQFF
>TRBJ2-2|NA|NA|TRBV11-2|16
TGTGCCAGCATCCGTGTCACAGGCTCGAACACCGGGGAGCTGTTTTTT
CASIRVTGSNTGELFF
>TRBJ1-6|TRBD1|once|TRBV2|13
TGTGCCAGCACAGGGACAGGGATTTCACCCCTCCACTTT
CASTGTGISPLHF
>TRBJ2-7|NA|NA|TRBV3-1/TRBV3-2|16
TGTGCCAGCAGCCAAAATCTGGCTGCAAGACACTACGAGCAGTACTTC
CASSQNLAARHYEQYF
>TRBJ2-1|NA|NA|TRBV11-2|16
TGTGCCAGCAGCTTAGATCGGAGGGCGGACTACAATGAGCAGTTCTTC
CASSLDRRADYNEQFF
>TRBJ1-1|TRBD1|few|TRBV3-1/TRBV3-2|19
TGTGCCAGCAGCCCCTCCGAGAATTCCTTTAGGGGGCTGAACACTGAAGCTTTCTTT
CASSPSENSFRGLNTEAFF
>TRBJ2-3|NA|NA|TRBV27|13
TGTGCCAGCAGTCGCCCTAAAACAGATACGCAGTATTTT
CASSRPKTDTQYF
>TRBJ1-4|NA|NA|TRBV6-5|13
TGTGCCAGCAGTACCGGACCGGGGAGGCACCTGTTTTTT
CASSTGPGRHLFF
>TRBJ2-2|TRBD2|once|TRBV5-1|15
TGCGCCAGCAGCCCAACTAGCGCGAACACCGGGGAGCTGTTTTTT
CASSPTSANTGELFF
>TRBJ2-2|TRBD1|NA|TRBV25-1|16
TGTGCCAGCAGGAGGAACAGGGGAGTAGACACCGGGGAGCTGTTTTTT
CASRRNRGVDTGELFF
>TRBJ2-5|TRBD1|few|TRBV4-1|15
TGCGCCAGCAGCCCGGGACAGGGGATGGGAGAGACCCAGTACTTC
CASSPGQGMGETQYF
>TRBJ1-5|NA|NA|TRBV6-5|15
TGTGCCAGCAGTTCACAGGGTGGGGGCAATCAGCCCCAGCATTTT
CASSSQGGGNQPQHF
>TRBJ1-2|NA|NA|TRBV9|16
TGTGCCAGCAGCGTAGGTTCAGGGATTGATGGGAATGGCTACACCTTC
CASSVGSGIDGNGYTF
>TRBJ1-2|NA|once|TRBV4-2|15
TGTGCCAGCAGCCAAGATCCCCAGGGCCACTATGGCTACACCTTC
CASSQDPQGHYGYTF
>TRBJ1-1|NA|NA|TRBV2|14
TGTGCCAGCAACCGGGATCTAGGGGGCACTGAAGCTTTCTTT
CASNRDLGGTEAFF
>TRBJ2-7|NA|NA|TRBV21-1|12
TGTGCCAGCAGGGGGGACAGCTACGAGCAGTACTTC
CASRGDSYEQYF
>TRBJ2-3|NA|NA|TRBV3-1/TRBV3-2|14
TGTGCCAGCAGCCAAGCGTGGGGGGTAGATACGCAGTATTTT
CASSQAWGVDTQYF
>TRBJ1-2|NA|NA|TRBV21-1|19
TGTGCCAGCAGCAATGGATCTCTCTGTATCTCCGGGACAGGCCGCGGCTACACCTTC
CASSNGSLCISGTGRGYTF
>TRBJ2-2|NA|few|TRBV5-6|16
TGTGCCAGCAGCTTGGAGCCACTAGTCGGGACCGGGGAGCTGTTTTTT
CASSLEPLVGTGELFF
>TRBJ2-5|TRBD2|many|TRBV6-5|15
TGTGCCAGCAGTCTATTGGGACTACAGAAAGAGACCCAGTACTTC
CASSLLGLQKETQYF
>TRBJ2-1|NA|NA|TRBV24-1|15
TGTGCCACCAGTGAGAGGGACGGAGGGTTGTTCGGGCAGTTCTTC
CATSERDGGLFGQFF
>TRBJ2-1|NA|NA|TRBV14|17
TGTGCCAGCAGCCAAGGGCGCGGGGCACCAGCCTACAATGAGCAGTTCTTC
CASSQGRGAPAYNEQFF
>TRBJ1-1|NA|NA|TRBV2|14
TGTGCCAGCAGTCCAGAGGGACAGAACACTGAAGCTTTCTTT
CASSPEGQNTEAFF
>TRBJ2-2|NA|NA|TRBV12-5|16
TGTGCTAGTGGTTTGGTACTAGGGATTGAAACCGGGGAGCTGTTTTTT
CASGLVLGIETGELFF
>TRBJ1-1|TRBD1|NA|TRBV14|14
TGTGCCAGCAGCCCGATGACAGGGGAACTTGAAGCTTTCTTT
CASSPMTGELEAFF
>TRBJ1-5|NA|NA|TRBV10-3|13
TGTGCCATCAGTGGACAGAGCAATCAGCCCCAGCATTTT
CAISGQSNQPQHF
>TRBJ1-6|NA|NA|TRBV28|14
TGTGCCAGCAGTTTGTGGACAGATAATTCACCCCTCCACTTT
CASSLWTDNSPLHF
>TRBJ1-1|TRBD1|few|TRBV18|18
TGTGCCAGCTCACCACGAATATCGGGACAGGGCTTGAACACTGAAGCTTTCTTT
CASSPRISGQGLNTEAFF
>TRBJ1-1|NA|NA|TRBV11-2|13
TGTGCCAGCAGCCTCGAGTTGGACACTGAAGCTTTCTTT
CASSLELDTEAFF
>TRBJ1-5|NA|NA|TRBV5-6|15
TGTGCCAGCAGCCCGGGGGGTGGCCTCAATCAGCCCCAGCATTTT
CASSPGGGLNQPQHF
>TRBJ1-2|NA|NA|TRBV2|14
TGTGCCAGCAGTAGGGAGGGGGTTAGCTATGGCTACACCTTC
CASSREGVSYGYTF
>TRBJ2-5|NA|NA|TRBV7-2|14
TGTGCCAGCAGCTTAGCCCGGGACATGGGGACCCAGTACTTC
CASSLARDMGTQYF
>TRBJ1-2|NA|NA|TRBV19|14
TGTGCCAGTAGTATAACCAGGGTTAACTATGGCTACACCTTC
CASSITRVNYGYTF
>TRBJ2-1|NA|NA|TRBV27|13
TGTGCCAGCAGACGAACGACTTTTTATGAGCAGTTCTTC
CASRRTTFYEQFF
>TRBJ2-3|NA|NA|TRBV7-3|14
TGTGCCAGCAGCCTCCTGGGCTCCTCAGATACGCAGTATTTT
CASSLLGSSDTQYF
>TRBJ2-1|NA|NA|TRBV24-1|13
TGTGCCACCAGTGATCCCGCTGGAGGTGAGCAGTTCTTC
CATSDPAGGEQFF
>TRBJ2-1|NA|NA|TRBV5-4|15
TGTGCCAGCAGCTCCGAGCGGGCCTCCTACAATGAGCAGTTCTTC
CASSSERASYNEQFF
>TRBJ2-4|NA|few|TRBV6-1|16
TGTGCCAGCAGTGAACCCTCAGGATCAGCCAAAAACATTCAGTACTTC
CASSEPSGSAKNIQYF
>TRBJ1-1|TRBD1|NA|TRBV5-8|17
TGTGCCAGCAGCTCACGTCCGTGGACAGGGCGGAACACTGAAGCTTTCTTT
CASSSRPWTGRNTEAFF
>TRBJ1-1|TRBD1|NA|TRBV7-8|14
TGTGCCAGCAGCACAAACAGGGGGCACACTGAAGCTTTCTTT
CASSTNRGHTEAFF